The present entry profiles one T cell receptor (beta chain) with its context. Its antigen is currently not known. No quality values exist for individual bases; no much larger clone is one base distant. Reading the label with the study, this specimen's time point is: about 28 days (+/-7) after the second vaccine dose. AZD1222 recipients with second doses at about 4 weeks or about 12 weeks were pooled, because spike-specific TCR depth and breadth did not differ between schedules. Vaccinee samples were obtained from the UK trials COV001 and COV002, which included a single-blind randomized controlled phase 2/3 trial of AZD1222 (ChAdOx1 nCoV-19) in healthy adults. Trial participant PBMC samples were collected at day 0 and day 28 after the second dose for TCRbeta chain sequencing. The data are from a study of T cell responses to AZD1222 COVID-19 vaccine (dated by TCRdb to the early 2020s). Looking at the study overall: A total of just over 230 trial participants underwent TCR sequencing, of whom around 200 received two doses of AZD1222 and about 25 received two doses of the MenACWY control vaccine. Trial participants were enrolled into age subgroups of 18-55, 56-69 and 70-plus years, which contained 148, 28 and 57 TCR-sequenced participants, respectively. The paper as a whole reports these results and caveats: Vaccine-associated CD4 TCRs spanned the whole spike protein, with dominant responses in regions 160-218 and 743-854. A significant rise in spike-specific TCR breadth and depth was observed after two AZD1222 doses relative to day 0 and relative to MenACWY recipients. Conclusions about previously exposed vaccinees are limited because only six or seven AZD1222 recipients were SARS-CoV-2 seropositive at baseline. Because no day 14 peak-response samples were available, the repertoires could be characterized only after the peak T cell response. The 56-69-year group was small, and its depth increase did not reach significance, likely because of low power. Reportedly, almost half of the unique spike-specific TCRs recognized epitopes lying outside the regions that are mutated in the B.1.351 and B.1.1.7 variants. Participants were mostly white British, with more females than males. The authors suggested clonal diversity may have been underestimated.

The CDR3 regions of human TCRbeta chains were subjected to immunosequencing. The source study handled its data this way. TCRs in the repertoires were compared against a reference library of SARS-CoV-2-specific TCRs that had been generated with the MIRA antigen-specificity platform. Breadth meant the fraction of unique TCRs that were SARS-CoV-2-associated, whereas depth meant the fraction of total T cells that were SARS-CoV-2-associated. Each spike-specific TCR was assigned to its reactive spike region and to a CD4 or CD8 class using the MIRA data. Log10-transformed breadth and depth values were compared by one-way ANOVA with Sidak's multiple comparisons tests. TCRdb's version of the immuneACCESS table is confined to in-frame rearrangements and falls short of the full clone set. An unresolved V gene accounts for under half of the shortfall where checked; the remainder is of unknown origin. V and J calls and clone size are given by that table; D and trimming were obtained from the DNA. Recorded for this sample are about 78,000 clones; 75% to 95% of them occurred a single time. More than 2.5% of the sample belongs to the ten largest clones.

CDR3 length: 13 amino acids, cysteine to phenylalanine. Left in the record is the CDR3 DNA by itself, 39 bases read in frame from the first base. V loses 8 bases of germline sequence and J loses 0 bases, and the interval between the two ends is 8 bases. This sequence was found in an adult who received the AZD1222 COVID-19 vaccine. This specimen was peripheral blood, taken 28 days after the second AZD1222 dose. The V and J segments used are TRBV12-3 or TRBV12-4 and TRBJ1-3; TRBD1 is a weak D gene call, 5 bases matching. The DNA is as follows: TGTGCCAGCGATGACAGCTCTGGAAACACCATATATTTT. This is translated as CASDDSSGNTIYF.